This entry lists 3 T cell receptor beta chains sequenced from one sample in a study of shared clonotypes between healthy human individuals. Libraries were prepared by immunoSEQ multiplex PCR; TCRdb keeps only in-frame clonotypes and omits some of them. The data contain 600,000 to 750,000 clones, 90% of them singletons. The sample comprised memory CD8+ T cells from PBMCs. As to subset: CD45RO+ cells pooled with CCR7-negative TemRA cells. The receptor set was obtained from a man younger than 35 in good health. Some clones in this sample may be carry-over from other donors' samples.

The V gene is TRBV18, the J gene TRBJ1-5; possibly TRBD1 for D (5 bases). V lost 0 bases to trimming and J lost 2 bases, with 11 bases between them. Germline V lookup: CDR1 KGHSH, CDR2 LQKENI. The CDR3 covers 16 residues. This chain's CDR3 is CASSPPSQGGNQPQHF. The CDR3 DNA is TGTGCCAGCTCACCACCGTCGCAGGGTGGCAATCAGCCCCAGCATTTT.

The gene calls are TRBV15 and TRBJ2-1; maybe TRBD2 (5 bases). Trimming took 7 bases from V and 5 from J, leaving 18 bases between them. The germline CDR1 and CDR2 sequences are LNHNV and YYDKDF (reference sequence). The CDR3 is 15 amino acids. CDR3 nucleotide sequence: TGTGCCACCACCTCGGGGATAGCTTCCCACAATGAGCAGTTCTTC. This gives the protein CATTSGIASHNEQFF.

V is TRBV4-3 and J is TRBJ2-3, with a tentative D call TRBD1 (5 bases). The CDR3 length is 16 residues. Germline V lookup: CDR1 LGHNA, CDR2 YSLEER. V lost 1 base, J lost 2 bases, and 13 bases lay in between. DNA of the CDR3: TGCGCCAGCAGCCAAGTTGGGGCATACACCACAGATACGCAGTATTTT. This sequence encodes CASSQVGAYTTDTQYF.